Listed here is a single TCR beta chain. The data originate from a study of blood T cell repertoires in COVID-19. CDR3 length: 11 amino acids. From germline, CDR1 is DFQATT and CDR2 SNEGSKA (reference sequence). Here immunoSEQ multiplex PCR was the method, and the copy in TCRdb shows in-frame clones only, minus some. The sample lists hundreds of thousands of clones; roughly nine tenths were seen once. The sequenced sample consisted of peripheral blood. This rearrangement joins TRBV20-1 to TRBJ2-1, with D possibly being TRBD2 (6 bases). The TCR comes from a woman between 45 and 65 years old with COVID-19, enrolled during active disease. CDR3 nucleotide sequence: TGCAGCGCCGGGACTTACAATGAGCAGTTCTTC. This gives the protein CSAGTYNEQFF.